This T cell receptor beta chain was captured by sequencing in a study of T cell repertoires in cytomegalovirus infection. On the study more broadly: Indicated by public TCR beta signatures were CMV infection and matching HLA type. Whole-study findings and limits: Adding up the frequency of public TCR beta families identified people who carried CMV plus the relevant HLA. In two of eight donors, the top clonotype was HLA-C-restricted CMV-specific.

The CDR3 runs to 16 residues. Germline CDR1 and CDR2: SGHTA and FQGNSA. V dropped 6 bases and J dropped 3; count of bases not matched to a gene: 11. TCRdb re-analysed the reads in MiXCR, keeping a single row per CDR3 protein. The table lists approximately 750,000 distinct CDR3 sequences, about a third of them singletons, with 2.8% in the top ten. As concerns this clonotype: Its antigen is undetermined.

This chain uses TRBV7-2 with TRBJ2-7; 10 nucleotides align to TRBD2. The sequenced material came from PBMCs. The receptor was isolated from a human donor in good health (CMV status not recorded). Some clones in this sample may be carry-over from other donors' samples. The CDR3 coding sequence is TGTGCCAGCAGTGATAGATCTAGCGGGAGTTTCTACGAGCAGTACTTC. Its translation is CASSDRSSGSFYEQYF.